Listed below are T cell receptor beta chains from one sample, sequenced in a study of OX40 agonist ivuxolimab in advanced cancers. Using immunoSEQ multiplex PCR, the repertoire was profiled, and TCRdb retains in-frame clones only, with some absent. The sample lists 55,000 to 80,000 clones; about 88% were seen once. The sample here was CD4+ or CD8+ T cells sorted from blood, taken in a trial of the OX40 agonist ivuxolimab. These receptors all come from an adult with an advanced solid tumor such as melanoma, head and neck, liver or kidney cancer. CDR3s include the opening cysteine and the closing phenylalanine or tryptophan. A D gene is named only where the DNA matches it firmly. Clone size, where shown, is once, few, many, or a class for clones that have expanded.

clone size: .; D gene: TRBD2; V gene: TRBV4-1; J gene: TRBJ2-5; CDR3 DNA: TGCGCCAGCAGCCAAGCTTTCAAGCGGGGGGGAGAAGAGACCCAGTACTTC; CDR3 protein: CASSQAFKRGGEETQYF
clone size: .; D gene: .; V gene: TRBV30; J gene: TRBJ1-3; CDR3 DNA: TGTGCCTGGAGTGGGGGAGGGGTTGGAAACACCATATATTTT; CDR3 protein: CAWSGGGVGNTIYF
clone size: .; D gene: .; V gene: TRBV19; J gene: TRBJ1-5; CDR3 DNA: TGTGCCAGTACCGATATGGGGGGGAGGGGCCAGCCCCAGCATTTT; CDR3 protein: CASTDMGGRGQPQHF
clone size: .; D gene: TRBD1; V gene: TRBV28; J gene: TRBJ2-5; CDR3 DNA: TGTGCCAGCAGTGAGACAGGGGGAGAGACCCAGTACTTC; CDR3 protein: CASSETGGETQYF
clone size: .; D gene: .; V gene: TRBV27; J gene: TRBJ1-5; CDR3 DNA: TGTGCCAGCAGCTGGGGGGGTAGCAATCAGCCCCAGCATTTT; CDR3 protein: CASSWGGSNQPQHF
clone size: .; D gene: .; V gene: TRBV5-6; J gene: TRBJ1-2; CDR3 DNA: TGTGCCAGCAGCTTGGAGGTGTTCCCCAACTATGGCTACACCTTC; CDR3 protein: CASSLEVFPNYGYTF
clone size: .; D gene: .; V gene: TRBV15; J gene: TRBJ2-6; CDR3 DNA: TGTGCCACCAGCAGAGGAGGGGATTCTGGGGCCAACGTCCTGACTTTC; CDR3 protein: CATSRGGDSGANVLTF
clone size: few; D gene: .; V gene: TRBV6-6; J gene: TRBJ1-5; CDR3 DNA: TGTGCCAGCAGTTATTCGACAGGCGGACAGCCCCAGCATTTT; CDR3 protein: CASSYSTGGQPQHF
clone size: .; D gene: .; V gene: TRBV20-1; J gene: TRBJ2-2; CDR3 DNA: TGCAGTGCTAGAGGGAATGGGGAGCTGTTTTTT; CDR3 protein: CSARGNGELFF
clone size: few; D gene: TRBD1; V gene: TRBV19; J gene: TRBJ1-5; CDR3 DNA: TGTGCCAGTAGCGCGGACAGGGGACAGCCCCAGCATTTT; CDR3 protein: CASSADRGQPQHF
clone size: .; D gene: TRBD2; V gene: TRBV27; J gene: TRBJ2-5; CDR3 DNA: TGTGCCAGCAGCCCCTGGACTAGCGGGGGTTCGGAGACCCAGTACTTC; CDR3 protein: CASSPWTSGGSETQYF
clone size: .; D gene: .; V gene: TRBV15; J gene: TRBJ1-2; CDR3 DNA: TGTGCCACCAGAGGGGCTGGGAACTACAATGGCTACACCTTC; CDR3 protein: CATRGAGNYNGYTF
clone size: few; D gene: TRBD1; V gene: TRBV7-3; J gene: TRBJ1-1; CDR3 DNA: TGTGCCAGCAGCCTGACAGGGAGTTTTACTGAAGCTTTCTTT; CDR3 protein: CASSLTGSFTEAFF
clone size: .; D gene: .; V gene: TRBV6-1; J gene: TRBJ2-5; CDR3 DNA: TGTGCCAGCAGTGAAGCAGTGCCCCGGGAGCGATGGGAGACCCAGTACTTC; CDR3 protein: CASSEAVPRERWETQYF
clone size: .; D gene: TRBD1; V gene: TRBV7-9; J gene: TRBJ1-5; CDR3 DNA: TGTGCCAGCAGCCCCTGGACAGGGGGCCAGCCCCAGCATTTT; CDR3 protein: CASSPWTGGQPQHF
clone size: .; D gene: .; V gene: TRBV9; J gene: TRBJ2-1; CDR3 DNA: TGTGCCAGCAGCCCCGGCGGGGCAGGGTCGAGGGAGCAGTTCTTC; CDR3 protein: CASSPGGAGSREQFF
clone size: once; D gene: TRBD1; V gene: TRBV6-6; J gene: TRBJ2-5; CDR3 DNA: TGTGCCAGCAGTTCGACAGGGACCGTTGGGACCCAGTACTTC; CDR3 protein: CASSSTGTVGTQYF
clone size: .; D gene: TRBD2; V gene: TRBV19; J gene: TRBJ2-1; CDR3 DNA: TGTGCCAGTAGTATAATAGCGGGGGGCCTTATCTCCTACAATGAGCAGTTCTTC; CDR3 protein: CASSIIAGGLISYNEQFF
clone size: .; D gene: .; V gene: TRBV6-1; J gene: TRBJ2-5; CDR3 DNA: TGTGCCAGCAGTGAAGGTCTGCGGGCAGGGAAGGGGACCCAGTACTTC; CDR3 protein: CASSEGLRAGKGTQYF
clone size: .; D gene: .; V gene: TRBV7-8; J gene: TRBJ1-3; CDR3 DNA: TGTGCCAGCAGCTCACCAGACAGGAACTCTGGAAACACCATATATTTT; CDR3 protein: CASSSPDRNSGNTIYF
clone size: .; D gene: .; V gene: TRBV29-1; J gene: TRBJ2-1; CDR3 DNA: TGCAGCGTTGGCAGGGCCCTCGGGAACAATGAGCAGTTCTTC; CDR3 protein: CSVGRALGNNEQFF
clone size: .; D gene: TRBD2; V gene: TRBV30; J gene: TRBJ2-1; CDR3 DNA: TGTGCCTGGAGTGTCGACAGGGACCTAGCGGGAGGGCCGAGTGAGCAGTTCTTC; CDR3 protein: CAWSVDRDLAGGPSEQFF
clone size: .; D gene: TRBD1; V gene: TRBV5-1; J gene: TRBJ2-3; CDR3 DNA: TGCGCCAGCAGCTTGGGAGGGACAGGGGGCACAGATACGCAGTATTTT; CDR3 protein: CASSLGGTGGTDTQYF
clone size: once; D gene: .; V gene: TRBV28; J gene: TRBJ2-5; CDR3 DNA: TGTGCCAGCAGTTTTTCGGGCGGGCAAGAGACCCAGTACTTC; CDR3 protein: CASSFSGGQETQYF
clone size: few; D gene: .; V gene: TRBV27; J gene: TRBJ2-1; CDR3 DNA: TGTGCCAGCAGGAAACAGGTTCAGTTAGGGAATGAGCAGTTCTTC; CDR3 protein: CASRKQVQLGNEQFF
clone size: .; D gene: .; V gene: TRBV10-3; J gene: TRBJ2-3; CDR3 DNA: TGTGCCAGCCAAAGGGACCGAGGGGCAGATACGCAGTATTTT; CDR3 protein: CASQRDRGADTQYF
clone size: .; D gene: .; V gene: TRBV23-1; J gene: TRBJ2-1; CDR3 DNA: TGCGCCCGTAAAGAGGGAGCTTCTCACAATGAGCAGTTCTTC; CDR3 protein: CARKEGASHNEQFF
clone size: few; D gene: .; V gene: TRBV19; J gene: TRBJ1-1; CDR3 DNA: TGTGCCAGTAGTATTCGGGAGACTGAAGCTTTCTTT; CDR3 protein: CASSIRETEAFF
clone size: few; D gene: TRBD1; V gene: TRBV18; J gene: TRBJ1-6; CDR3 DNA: TGTGCCAGCTCACACTTGGGACAGGGAAATTCACCCCTCCACTTT; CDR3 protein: CASSHLGQGNSPLHF